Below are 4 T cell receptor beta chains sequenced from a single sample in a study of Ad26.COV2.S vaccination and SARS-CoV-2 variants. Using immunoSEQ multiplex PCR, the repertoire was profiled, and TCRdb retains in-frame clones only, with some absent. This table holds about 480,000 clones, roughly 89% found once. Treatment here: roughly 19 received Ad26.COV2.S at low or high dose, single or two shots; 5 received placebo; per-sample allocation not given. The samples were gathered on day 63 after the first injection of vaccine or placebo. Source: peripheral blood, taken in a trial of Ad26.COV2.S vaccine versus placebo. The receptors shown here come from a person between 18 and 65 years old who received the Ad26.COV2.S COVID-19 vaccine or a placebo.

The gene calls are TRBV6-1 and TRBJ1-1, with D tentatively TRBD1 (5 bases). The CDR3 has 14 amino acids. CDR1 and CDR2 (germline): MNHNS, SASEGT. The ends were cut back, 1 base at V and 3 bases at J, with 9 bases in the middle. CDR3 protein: CASSEGRGYTEAFF. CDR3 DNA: TGTGCCAGCAGTGAAGGACGGGGGTACACTGAAGCTTTCTTT.

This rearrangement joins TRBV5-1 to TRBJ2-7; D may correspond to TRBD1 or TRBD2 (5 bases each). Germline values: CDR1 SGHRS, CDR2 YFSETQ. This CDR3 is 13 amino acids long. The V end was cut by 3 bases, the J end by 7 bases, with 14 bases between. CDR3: CASSSVRGREQYF. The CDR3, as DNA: TGCGCCAGCAGCTCCGTTCGGGGACGTGAGCAGTACTTC.

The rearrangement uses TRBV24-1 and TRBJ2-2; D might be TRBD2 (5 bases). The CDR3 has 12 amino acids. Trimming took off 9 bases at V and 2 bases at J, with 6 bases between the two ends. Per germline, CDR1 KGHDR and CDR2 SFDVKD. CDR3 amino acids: CATRGNTGELFF. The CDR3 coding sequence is TGTGCCACCCGGGGTAACACCGGGGAGCTGTTTTTT.

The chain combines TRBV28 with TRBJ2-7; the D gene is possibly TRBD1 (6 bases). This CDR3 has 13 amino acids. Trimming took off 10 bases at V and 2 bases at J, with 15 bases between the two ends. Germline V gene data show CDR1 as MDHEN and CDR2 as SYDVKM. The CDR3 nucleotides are TGTGCCACCGACAGGTCGGGCGCCTACGAGCAGTACTTC. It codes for CATDRSGAYEQYF.